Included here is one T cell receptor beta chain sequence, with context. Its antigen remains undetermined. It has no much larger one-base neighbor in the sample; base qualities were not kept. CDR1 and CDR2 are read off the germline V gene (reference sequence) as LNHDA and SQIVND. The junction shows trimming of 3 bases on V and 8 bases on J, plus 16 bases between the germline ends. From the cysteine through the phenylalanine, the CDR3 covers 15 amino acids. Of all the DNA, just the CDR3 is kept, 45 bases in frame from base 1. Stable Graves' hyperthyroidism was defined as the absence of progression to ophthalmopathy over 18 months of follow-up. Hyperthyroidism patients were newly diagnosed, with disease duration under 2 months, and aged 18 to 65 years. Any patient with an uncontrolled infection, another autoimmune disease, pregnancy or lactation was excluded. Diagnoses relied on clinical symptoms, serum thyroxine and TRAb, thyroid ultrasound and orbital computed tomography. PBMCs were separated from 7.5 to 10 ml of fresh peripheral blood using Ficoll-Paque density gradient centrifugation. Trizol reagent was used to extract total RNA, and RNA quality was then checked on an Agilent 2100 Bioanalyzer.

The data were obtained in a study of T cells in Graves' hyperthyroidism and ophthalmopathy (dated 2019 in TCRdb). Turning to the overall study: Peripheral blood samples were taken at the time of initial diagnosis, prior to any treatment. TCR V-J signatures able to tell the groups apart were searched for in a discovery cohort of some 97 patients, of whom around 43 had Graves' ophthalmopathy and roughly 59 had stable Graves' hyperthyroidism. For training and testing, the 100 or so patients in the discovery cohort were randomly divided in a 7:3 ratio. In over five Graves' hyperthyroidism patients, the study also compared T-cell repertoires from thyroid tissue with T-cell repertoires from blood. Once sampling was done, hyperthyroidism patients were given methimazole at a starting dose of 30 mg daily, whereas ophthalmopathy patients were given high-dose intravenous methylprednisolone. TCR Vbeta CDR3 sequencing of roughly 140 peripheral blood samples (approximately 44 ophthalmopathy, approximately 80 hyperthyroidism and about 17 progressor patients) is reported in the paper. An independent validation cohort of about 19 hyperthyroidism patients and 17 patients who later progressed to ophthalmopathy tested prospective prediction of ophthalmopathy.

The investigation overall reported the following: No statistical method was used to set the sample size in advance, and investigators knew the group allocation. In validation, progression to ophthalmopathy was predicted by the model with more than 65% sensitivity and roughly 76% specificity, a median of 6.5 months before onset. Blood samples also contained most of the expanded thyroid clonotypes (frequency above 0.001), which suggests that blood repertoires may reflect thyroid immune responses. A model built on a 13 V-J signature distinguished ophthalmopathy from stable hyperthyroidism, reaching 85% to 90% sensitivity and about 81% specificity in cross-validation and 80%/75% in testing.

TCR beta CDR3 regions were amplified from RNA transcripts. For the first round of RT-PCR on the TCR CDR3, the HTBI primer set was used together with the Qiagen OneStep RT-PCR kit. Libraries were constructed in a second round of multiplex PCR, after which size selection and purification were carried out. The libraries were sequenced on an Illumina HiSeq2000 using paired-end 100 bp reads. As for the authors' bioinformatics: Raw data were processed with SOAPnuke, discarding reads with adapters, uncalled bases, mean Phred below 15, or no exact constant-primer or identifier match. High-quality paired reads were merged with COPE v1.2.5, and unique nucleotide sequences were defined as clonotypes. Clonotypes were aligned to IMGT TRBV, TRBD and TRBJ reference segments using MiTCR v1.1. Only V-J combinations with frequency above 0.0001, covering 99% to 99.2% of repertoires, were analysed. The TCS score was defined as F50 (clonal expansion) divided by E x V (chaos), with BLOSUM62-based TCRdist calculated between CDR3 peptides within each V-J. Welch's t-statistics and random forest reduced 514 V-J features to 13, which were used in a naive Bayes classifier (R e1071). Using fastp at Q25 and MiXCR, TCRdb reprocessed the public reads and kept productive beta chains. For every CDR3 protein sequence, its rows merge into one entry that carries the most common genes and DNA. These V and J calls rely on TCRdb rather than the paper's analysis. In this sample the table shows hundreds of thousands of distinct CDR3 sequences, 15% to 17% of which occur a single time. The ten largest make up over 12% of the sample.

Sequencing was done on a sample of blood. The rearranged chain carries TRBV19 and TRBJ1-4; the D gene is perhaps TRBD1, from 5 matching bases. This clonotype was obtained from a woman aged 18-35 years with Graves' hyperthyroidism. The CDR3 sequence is CASSMGGASEEKLFF. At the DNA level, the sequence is TGTGCCAGTAGTATGGGAGGGGCTTCAGAAGAAAAACTGTTTTTT. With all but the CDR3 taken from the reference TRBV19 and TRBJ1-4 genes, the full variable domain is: DGGITQSPKYLFRKEGQNVTLSCEQNLNHDAMYWYRQDPGQGLRLIYYSQIVNDFQKGDIAEGYSVSREKKESFPLTVTSAQKNPTAFYLCASSMGGASEEKLFFGSGTQLSVL.